These 4 T cell receptor beta chains were all obtained from the same sample, sequenced in a study of blood T cell repertoires in COVID-19. Generated by immunoSEQ multiplex PCR, the TCRdb table keeps only in-frame clones and is missing some. The sample includes 250,000 or so clones, around 84% of them seen just once. Material for sequencing was peripheral blood. The receptor source for this set is a woman in her seventies with active or convalescent COVID-19.

The V and J genes are TRBV5-1 and TRBJ1-1; D call uncertain. The length of the CDR3 is 15 residues. The V and J ends lost 0 bases and 1 base respectively, with 10 bases between them. Germline CDR1 and CDR2: SGHRS and YFSETQ. The CDR3: CASSLDQITNTEAFF. The CDR3 DNA is TGCGCCAGCAGCTTGGATCAGATTACGAACACTGAAGCTTTCTTT. Together with reference TRBV5-1 and TRBJ1-1, the CDR3 gives the full variable domain: KAGVTQTPRYLIKTRGQQVTLSCSPISGHRSVSWYQQTPGQGLQFLFEYFSETQRNKGNFPGRFSGRQFSNSRSEMNVSTLELGDSALYLCASSLDQITNTEAFFGQGTRLTVV.

The J gene is TRBJ1-1, the V gene TRBV19, with TRBD1 as a possible D gene (5 bases). V dropped 5 bases and J dropped 4 bases, with 14 bases sitting between them. Germline loops: CDR1 LNHDA, CDR2 SQIVND (reference sequence). The CDR3 consists of 14 residues. The CDR3 DNA reads TGTGCCAGTAGTCTCGGGACTCGGGGCACTGAAGCTTTCTTT. As protein: CASSLGTRGTEAFF.

CDR3 loop: CASSEQGGNTIYF. The CDR3 nucleotides are TGTGCCAGCAGTGAGCAGGGTGGAAACACCATATATTTT. This chain connects TRBV2 to TRBJ1-3; a weak D match, TRBD1 (5 bases). V lost 3 bases, J lost 3 bases, and 6 bases lay in between. Germline V gene data show CDR1 as SNHLY and CDR2 as FYNNEI. The CDR3 length is 13 residues.

V gene TRBV7-9 combines with J gene TRBJ2-2; D may be TRBD1 (6 bases). The CDR3 is made up of 17 amino acids. V shed 0 bases and J shed 2 bases, with 13 bases lying between them. In germline, CDR1 is SEHNR, CDR2 FQNEAQ (reference sequence). In DNA form, the CDR3 reads TGTGCCAGCAGCTTAGCGCCTGGACAGTTTAACACCGGGGAGCTGTTTTTT. Its protein product is CASSLAPGQFNTGELFF.